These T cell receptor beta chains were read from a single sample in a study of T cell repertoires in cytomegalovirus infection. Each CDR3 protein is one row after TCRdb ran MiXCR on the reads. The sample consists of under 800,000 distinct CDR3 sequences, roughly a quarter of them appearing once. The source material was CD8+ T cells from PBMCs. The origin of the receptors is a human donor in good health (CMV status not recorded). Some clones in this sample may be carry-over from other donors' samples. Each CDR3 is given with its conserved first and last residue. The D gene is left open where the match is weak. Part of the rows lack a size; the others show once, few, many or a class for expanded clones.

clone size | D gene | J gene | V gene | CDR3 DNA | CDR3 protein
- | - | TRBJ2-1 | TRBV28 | TGTGCCAGCAGTCCGCGGACAGTCTCCTACAATGAGCAGTTCTTC | CASSPRTVSYNEQFF
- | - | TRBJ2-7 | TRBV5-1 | TGCGCCAGCAGCACTAGCACAGAATACGAGCAGTACTTC | CASSTSTEYEQYF
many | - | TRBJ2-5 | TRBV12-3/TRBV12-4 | TGTGCCAGCACCCTCGGTTCGTCGGGGACCCAGTACTTC | CASTLGSSGTQYF
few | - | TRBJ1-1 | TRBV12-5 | TGTGCTAGTGGTTTTGGCAGAGAGACGGAGAACACTGAAGCTTTCTTT | CASGFGRETENTEAFF
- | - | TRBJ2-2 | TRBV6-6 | TGTGCCAGCAGTTACGTGGTCGGGAAAAAGGCCGGGGAGCTGTTTTTT | CASSYVVGKKAGELFF
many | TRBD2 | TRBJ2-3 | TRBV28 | TGTGCCAGCAGTTTTCCCGCGGGGGGAAGAACAGATACGCAGTATTTT | CASSFPAGGRTDTQYF
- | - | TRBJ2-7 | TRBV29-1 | TGCAGCGTTGAGTCAAGGCCCTACGAGCAGTACTTC | CSVESRPYEQYF
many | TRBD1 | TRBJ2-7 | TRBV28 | TGTGCCAGCAGGGTAACGACAGGGGCCTCCTACGAGCAGTACTTC | CASRVTTGASYEQYF
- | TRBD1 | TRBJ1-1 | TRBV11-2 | TGTGTCAGCAGCAGGGACCAGGGGGATTATACTGAAGCTTTCTTT | CVSSRDQGDYTEAFF
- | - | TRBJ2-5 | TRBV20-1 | TGCAGTGCTAGAGATACCACCTACCAAGAGACCCAGTACTTC | CSARDTTYQETQYF
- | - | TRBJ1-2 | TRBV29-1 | TGCAGCGGCCTATTCGGCCTAGAGTATGGCTACACCTTC | CSGLFGLEYGYTF
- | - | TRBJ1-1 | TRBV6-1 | TGTGCCAGCAGAAACAGGGTGCTAATTCTCATGAACACTGAAGCTTTCTTT | CASRNRVLILMNTEAFF
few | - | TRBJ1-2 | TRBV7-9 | TGTGCCAGCAGCTTAGCCGCCCGGGGGAAGCATGGCTACACCTTC | CASSLAARGKHGYTF
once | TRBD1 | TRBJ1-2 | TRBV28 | TGTGCCAGCAGACCCCCCGGGACAGGGTACGGCTACACCTTC | CASRPPGTGYGYTF